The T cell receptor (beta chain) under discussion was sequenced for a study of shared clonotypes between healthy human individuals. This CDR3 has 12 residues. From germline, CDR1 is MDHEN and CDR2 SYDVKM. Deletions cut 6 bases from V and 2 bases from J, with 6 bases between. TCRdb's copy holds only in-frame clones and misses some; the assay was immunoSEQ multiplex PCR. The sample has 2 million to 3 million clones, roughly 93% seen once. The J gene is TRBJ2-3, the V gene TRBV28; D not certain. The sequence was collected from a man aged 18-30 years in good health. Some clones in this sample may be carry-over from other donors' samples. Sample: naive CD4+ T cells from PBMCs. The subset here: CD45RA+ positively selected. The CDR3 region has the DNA TGTGCCAGCAGGGTACACACAGATACGCAGTATTTT. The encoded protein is CASRVHTDTQYF.